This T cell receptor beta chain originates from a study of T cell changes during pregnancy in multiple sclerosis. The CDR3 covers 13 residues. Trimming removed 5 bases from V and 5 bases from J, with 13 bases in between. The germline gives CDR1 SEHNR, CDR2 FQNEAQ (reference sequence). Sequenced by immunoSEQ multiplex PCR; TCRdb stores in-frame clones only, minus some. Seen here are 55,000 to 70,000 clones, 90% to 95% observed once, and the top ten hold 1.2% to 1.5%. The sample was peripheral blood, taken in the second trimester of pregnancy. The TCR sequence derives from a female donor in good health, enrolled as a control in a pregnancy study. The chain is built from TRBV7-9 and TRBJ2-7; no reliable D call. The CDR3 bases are TGTGCCAGCAGCAAACCACCGGGTGACGAGCAGTACTTC. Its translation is CASSKPPGDEQYF. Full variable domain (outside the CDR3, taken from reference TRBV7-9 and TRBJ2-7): DTGVSQNPRHKITKRGQNVTFRCDPISEHNRLYWYRQTLGQGPEFLTYFQNEAQLEKSRLLSDRFSAERPKGSFSTLEIQRTEQGDSAMYLCASSKPPGDEQYFGPGTRLTVT.